This TCR beta chain was captured by sequencing in a study of T cell repertoires in cytomegalovirus infection. Study summary: Public TCR beta signatures indicated both CMV infection and matching HLA type.

Via MiXCR, TCRdb re-called the reads, giving one row per CDR3 protein. The sample lists 150,000 to 200,000 distinct CDR3 sequences, roughly 9.8% occurring once. Of note for this clonotype: Its antigen is unknown.

Germline V gene lookup returns CDR1 MDHEN and CDR2 SYDVKM. Trimming took 6 bases from V and 5 from J; bases not matched to a gene: 13. The CDR3 covers 16 residues. Study-level findings and limits: Individuals carrying CMV plus the relevant HLA were identified by cumulative frequency of public TCR beta families. Ex vivo responses were dominated by HLA-C-restricted CMV-specific TCR beta clonotypes.

Sequenced input: PBMCs. V is TRBV28 and J is TRBJ2-1; 7 nucleotides agree with TRBD2. The TCR originated in a human donor in good health (CMV status not recorded). Some clones in this sample may be carry-over from other donors' samples. Here the CDR3 reads CASSTGLDLRDNEQFF. In DNA, the CDR3 is TGTGCCAGCAGCACCGGACTAGACCTTAGGGACAATGAGCAGTTCTTC.